One and the same sample provided the 10 T cell receptor beta chains below, sequenced in a study of T cells after yellow fever vaccination. MiXCR, run by TCRdb on the 5' RACE reads, gives a single entry per CDR3 protein. The top ten clones hold over 13% of a sample with almost 600,000 distinct CDR3 sequences, around an eighth of them seen once. The specimen comprised PBMCs, sampled on the day of the yellow fever booster vaccination. These receptor sequences come from a man aged 30 to 45 who received the YFV17D yellow fever vaccine.

The chain links TRBV6-1 to TRBJ2-3; D gene unclear. V lost 6 bases, J lost 1 base, and 8 bases lay in between. CDR1 and CDR2 (germline): MNHNS, SASEGT. The CDR3 contains 13 residues. The CDR3 sequence: CASRPQGTDTQYF. The CDR3 coding sequence is TGTGCCAGCAGGCCGCAAGGCACAGATACGCAGTATTTT.

This chain joins TRBV12-3 or TRBV12-4 and TRBJ2-7; perhaps TRBD1 as D (6 bases). This CDR3 is built from 13 residues. V shed 1 base and J shed 3 bases, with 7 bases lying between them. CDR3 nucleotides: TGTGCCAGCAGTTTAGGGACAGACTACGAGCAGTACTTC. Its protein product is CASSLGTDYEQYF.

The chain has TRBV2 and TRBJ2-2; D tentatively fits TRBD1 or TRBD2 (5 bases each). The germline V gene has CDR1 SNHLY and CDR2 FYNNEI. CDR3 size: 16 residues. V was shortened by 7 bases and J by 3 bases, with 18 bases between the two germline ends. The CDR3, as DNA: TGTGCCAGCAATGGGGGTGTTGGCTGGGACACCGGGGAGCTGTTTTTT. This sequence encodes CASNGGVGWDTGELFF.

This clonotype was recorded at least ten times. The chain combines TRBV11-2 with TRBJ2-7; D may match TRBD1 or TRBD2 (5 bases each). This CDR3 has 11 residues. Looked up from germline, CDR1 is SGHAT and CDR2 is FQNNGV. With 10 bases removed from V and 3 bases from J, the gap between germline ends came to 10 bases. The CDR3 loop is CATFGGYEQYF. The CDR3 DNA follows: TGTGCCACTTTTGGGGGCTACGAGCAGTACTTC.

This clonotype was observed a single time. CDR3 amino acids: CASSSLERMGYGYTF. The DNA of the CDR3 is TGTGCCAGCAGCAGCTTGGAGAGGATGGGGTATGGCTACACCTTC. The J gene is TRBJ1-2, the V gene TRBV21-1. TRBV21-1 is assigned pseudogene status. The CDR3 has 15 amino acids.

This clonotype was counted many times. This chain connects TRBV6-5 to TRBJ2-3, with D unresolved. CDR1 and CDR2 (germline): MNHEY, SVGAGI. CDR3 size: 11 residues. V was cut by 4 bases and J by 5 bases, with 4 bases left in between. CDR3 amino acids: CASSSLDTQYF. The CDR3 DNA is TGTGCCAGCAGTTCCCTAGATACGCAGTATTTT.

The chain links TRBV7-2 to TRBJ2-5; weak D call: TRBD2 (8 bases). The ends were cut back, 8 bases at V and 5 bases at J, with 27 bases in the middle. Germline V gene lookup returns CDR1 SGHTA and CDR2 FQGNSA. The CDR3 extends over 17 amino acids. The CDR3 is CASGPRTGLADGETQYF. In DNA, the CDR3 is TGTGCCAGCGGCCCCAGGACAGGACTAGCCGATGGGGAGACCCAGTACTTC.

This chain uses TRBV24-1 with TRBJ2-5; 8 bases are a match to TRBD1. The junction had 6 bases not matched to a gene; V was cut back by 3 bases and J by 4 bases. The CDR3 extends over 15 amino acids. Germline V gene sequence: CDR1 KGHDR, CDR2 SFDVKD. The CDR3 region has the DNA TGTGCCACCAGTGATACAGGACAGGGCCGAGAGACCCAGTACTTC. This encodes CATSDTGQGRETQYF.

This clonotype appeared many times. The chain employs TRBV7-9 and TRBJ2-5; tentatively, D is TRBD2 (5 bases). Trimming took 6 bases from V and 1 from J, leaving 9 bases between them. The CDR3 runs to 13 residues. Per germline, CDR1 SEHNR and CDR2 FQNEAQ (reference sequence). The CDR3 sequence: CASSFGIQETQYF. The CDR3, as DNA: TGTGCCAGCAGTTTCGGGATCCAAGAGACCCAGTACTTC.

The CDR3 DNA is TGTGCCAGCAGCCTCCCCCCCGGGAGGGCCTACGAGCAGTACTTC. Amino acid sequence: CASSLPPGRAYEQYF. The V gene is TRBV7-8, the J gene TRBJ2-7, with 8 bases lining up with TRBD2. Germline V CDR1 and CDR2: SGHVS, FQNEAQ. CDR3 length: 15 amino acids. Germline trimming cut 5 bases from V and 2 bases from J; bases unmatched to any gene: 8.